A single sample is the source of the 15 T cell receptor beta chains below, sequenced in a study of OX40 agonist ivuxolimab in advanced cancers. Library preparation used the immunoSEQ multiplex PCR assay. TCRdb took this table from immuneACCESS and kept in-frame rearrangements with V and J called. Such tables lack part of the clones; where checked against another copy, unresolved V genes explain under half of the gap, and the rest is unexplained. The sample table shows approximately 50,000 clones, and around four fifths are seen once. The top ten clonotypes cover 3% to 4.5% of the sample. The sequenced sample was CD4+ or CD8+ T cells sorted from blood, obtained in a trial of the OX40 agonist ivuxolimab. The receptors shown here come from an adult with an advanced solid tumor such as melanoma, head and neck, liver or kidney cancer.

The gene calls are TRBV7-8 and TRBJ1-4; TRBD1 matches at 8 bases. Losses at the gene ends were 5 bases for V and 10 bases for J; bases not matched to a gene: 9. Per germline, CDR1 SGHVS and CDR2 FQNEAQ. The CDR3 runs 14 residues. This CDR3 is CASSARQQGGKLFF. As DNA, the CDR3 is TGTGCCAGCAGCGCGAGGCAACAGGGGGGAAAACTGTTTTTT.

This chain links TRBV7-8 with TRBJ1-1; 7 bases fit TRBD1. The junction had 10 bases not matched to a gene; V was cut back by 5 bases and J by 4 bases. The CDR3 covers 15 residues. Germline V gene data show CDR1 as SGHVS and CDR2 as FQNEAQ. CDR3 sequence (DNA): TGTGCCAGCAGCGTAGACAGGGTTGGAGCCACTGAAGCTTTCTTT. It is translated as CASSVDRVGATEAFF. Complete variable domain (other parts from reference TRBV7-8 and TRBJ1-1): GAGVSQSPRYKVAKRGQDVALRCDPISGHVSLFWYQQALGQGPEFLTYFQNEAQLDKSGLPSDRFFAERPEGSVSTLKIQRTQQEDSAVYLCASSVDRVGATEAFFGQGTRLTVV.

V usage is TRBV6-5 and J usage is TRBJ2-5; weak D call: TRBD1 (5 bases). V shed 0 bases and J shed 5 bases, with 16 bases lying between them. The CDR3 sequence is 16 residues long. Germline loops: CDR1 MNHEY, CDR2 SVGAGI. The CDR3 coding sequence is TGTGCCAGCAGTTACTCGAGCAGGGCCCAAGGGGAGACCCAGTACTTC. It translates to CASSYSSRAQGETQYF.

The chain employs TRBV5-8 and TRBJ2-7; TRBD1 or TRBD2 may be the D gene (5 bases each). In germline, CDR1 is SGHTS, CDR2 YDEGEE. The CDR3 spans 15 residues. Deletions cut 3 bases from V and 6 bases from J, with 19 bases between. CDR3 sequence (DNA): TGTGCCAGCAGCTATGGGGGTTTGCGCCTCAGCGAGCAGTACTTC. It specifies CASSYGGLRLSEQYF.

The gene calls are TRBV28 and TRBJ2-1; 10 bases match TRBD1. The CDR3 runs to 16 residues. The V segment lost 6 bases and the J segment 7 bases; nucleotides outside the gene matches: 12. Germline CDR1 and CDR2: MDHEN and SYDVKM. The CDR3 loop is CASRSRRTGGKNEQFF. The CDR3 DNA reads as TGTGCCAGCAGGAGTCGCCGGACAGGGGGAAAGAATGAGCAGTTCTTC. Together with reference TRBV28 and TRBJ2-1, the CDR3 gives the full variable domain: DVKVTQSSRYLVKRTGEKVFLECVQDMDHENMFWYRQDPGLGLRLIYFSYDVKMKEKGDIPEGYSVSREKKERFSLILESASTNQTSMYLCASRSRRTGGKNEQFFGPGTRLTVL.

V and J are TRBV2 and TRBJ2-3; D is unclear. V lost 4 bases and J lost 6, with 8 bases in between. This CDR3 contains 12 residues. Looked up from germline, CDR1 is SNHLY and CDR2 is FYNNEI. The CDR3 DNA reads TGTGCCAGCAGTGGATTGGGCGATACGCAGTATTTT. Translating gives CASSGLGDTQYF.

V and J are TRBV30 and TRBJ2-7; 12 bases line up with TRBD2. Germline CDR1 reads GTSNPN; CDR2 reads SVGIG (reference sequence). The CDR3 is made up of 13 amino acids. After removal of 3 bases from V and 6 bases from J, the junction contained 3 bases not matched to a gene. CDR3 sequence: CAWRTSGGPEQYF. The CDR3 DNA reads as TGTGCCTGGAGGACTAGCGGGGGTCCCGAGCAGTACTTC.

The chain uses TRBV7-8 and TRBJ2-3; 11 nucleotides match TRBD2. Germline values: CDR1 SGHVS, CDR2 FQNEAQ. V shed 2 bases, J shed 2 bases, and the junction held 6 bases outside the gene matches. CDR3 size: 17 residues. The CDR3: CASSLRVAGGTTDTQYF. In DNA, the CDR3 is TGTGCCAGCAGCTTAAGGGTAGCGGGGGGGACCACAGATACGCAGTATTTT.

The chain is built from TRBV30 and TRBJ2-7, with a tentative D call TRBD1 (5 bases). The CDR3 is 13 residues long. V dropped 0 bases and J dropped 4 bases, with 10 bases sitting between them. The germline V gene encodes CDR1 GTSNPN and CDR2 SVGIG (reference sequence). In DNA form, the CDR3 reads TGTGCCTGGAGTGTTTCAGGGCCATACGAGCAGTACTTC. Residues: CAWSVSGPYEQYF.

J is TRBJ1-3 and V is TRBV6-1; D possibly corresponds to TRBD1 (6 bases). V dropped 8 bases and J dropped 4 bases, with 15 bases sitting between them. The germline V gene encodes CDR1 MNHNS and CDR2 SASEGT. The CDR3 totals 14 residues. The CDR3 nucleotides read TGTGCCAGCGTACAGGGAAGTTTGGGAAACACCATATATTTT. This sequence encodes CASVQGSLGNTIYF.

This clone came up a few times. The V and J genes are TRBV7-8 and TRBJ1-6; TRBD1 might be the D (5 bases). The CDR3 consists of 16 residues. CDR1 SGHVS and CDR2 FQNEAQ come from the germline V gene. V gave up 6 bases and J gave up 5 bases, with 17 bases separating them. The CDR3 spells CASSYRQGRNNSPLHF. The CDR3, as DNA: TGTGCCAGCAGTTACCGGCAGGGTCGAAATAATTCACCCCTCCACTTT.

The gene calls are TRBV9 and TRBJ1-3; D unclear. This CDR3 is 14 amino acids long. Germline CDR1 SGDLS, CDR2 YYNGEE. Trimming took 0 bases from V and 2 from J, leaving 6 bases between them. CDR3 residues: CASSVDGTGNTIYF. The DNA for the CDR3 is TGTGCCAGCAGCGTAGACGGTACTGGAAACACCATATATTTT.

The sample holds a few counts of this clone. The chain combines TRBV5-8 with TRBJ1-2; TRBD1 is a possible D gene (5 bases). Trimming pared 5 bases from V and 4 bases from J, leaving 15 bases between. Germline V gene data show CDR1 as SGHTS and CDR2 as YDEGEE. The CDR3 extends over 14 amino acids. CDR3 sequence: CASRPWDASYGYTF. CDR3 nucleotide sequence: TGTGCCAGCAGGCCCTGGGACGCGAGCTATGGCTACACCTTC.

This clone was seen a handful of times. The V and J genes are TRBV5-1 and TRBJ2-7; D remains ambiguous. Germline V lookup: CDR1 SGHRS, CDR2 YFSETQ. CDR3 length: 13 residues. Trimming removed 0 bases at V and 3 bases at J, with 7 bases between. CDR3: CASSLAQYYEQYF. CDR3 coding DNA: TGCGCCAGCAGCTTGGCTCAGTACTACGAGCAGTACTTC. The full variable domain, in which reference TRBV5-1 and TRBJ2-7 provide the parts outside the CDR3, is KAGVTQTPRYLIKTRGQQVTLSCSPISGHRSVSWYQQTPGQGLQFLFEYFSETQRNKGNFPGRFSGRQFSNSRSEMNVSTLELGDSALYLCASSLAQYYEQYFGPGTRLTVT.

This rearrangement joins TRBV5-6 to TRBJ2-7; D uncertain. Deletions cut 4 bases from V and 4 bases from J, with 6 bases between. CDR1 and CDR2 from the germline V gene are SGHDT and YYEEEE. The CDR3 loop spans 11 amino acids. The DNA of the CDR3 is TGTGCCAGCAGCCAAGATTACGAGCAGTACTTC. Its protein is CASSQDYEQYF.